The T cell receptor (beta chain) described here comes from a study of T cells in Graves' hyperthyroidism and ophthalmopathy. Researchers took RNA transcripts and amplified the TCR beta CDR3 regions from them. A set of HTBI primers served as the primers for a first-round RT-PCR of the TCR CDR3. TCRdb passed the multiplex PCR reads through MiXCR, listing each CDR3 protein once. The table shows fewer than 900,000 distinct CDR3 sequences, with around a sixth occurring only once. This clonotype was counted between two and nine times. The CDR3 runs to 16 residues. The V and J ends lost 4 bases and 3 bases respectively, with 20 bases between them. CDR1 and CDR2 from the germline V gene are SGHRS and YFSETQ.

Sequencing was performed on blood. The gene calls are TRBV5-1 and TRBJ2-7, with D perhaps TRBD1 or TRBD2 (5 bases each). The source is a woman between 50 and 59 years old with Graves' hyperthyroidism that later progressed to Graves' ophthalmopathy. The CDR3 nucleotides are TGCGCCAGCAGCCCCGTAGAGGGGCAGGGATACTACGAGCAGTACTTC. Its translation: CASSPVEGQGYYEQYF. Drawing the rest from reference TRBV5-1 and TRBJ2-7, the complete variable domain is KAGVTQTPRYLIKTRGQQVTLSCSPISGHRSVSWYQQTPGQGLQFLFEYFSETQRNKGNFPGRFSGRQFSNSRSEMNVSTLELGDSALYLCASSPVEGQGYYEQYFGPGTRLTVT.